A selection of T cell receptor beta chains follows, all from one sample in a study of Graves' ophthalmopathy and Graves' hyperthyroidism. MiXCR, applied by TCRdb to the multiplex PCR reads, yields one record per CDR3 protein. The sample carries some 39,000 distinct CDR3 sequences, around half recorded once. Sequenced sample: peripheral blood. Source of these receptors: an adult woman with stable Graves' hyperthyroidism. Each CDR3 is given with its conserved first and last residue. A D gene is named only where the DNA matches it firmly. Some rows have no size entry. The others give once, few or many, or a class for an expanded clone.

d_call,j_call,cdr3_length,clone_size,v_call,cdr3_aa,cdr3_nt
.,TRBJ1-6,16,.,TRBV5-4,CASSLGGGSYNSPLHF,TGTGCCAGCAGCTTAGGGGGGGGGAGCTATAATTCACCCCTCCACTTT
.,TRBJ1-3,15,.,TRBV7-3,CASSLTSGSGETIYF,TGTGCCAGCAGCTTAACTAGCGGGAGCGGTGAGACCATATATTTT
TRBD1,TRBJ2-7,16,.,TRBV20-1,CSAEWGPGQGGDEQYF,TGCAGTGCTGAGTGGGGGCCGGGACAGGGGGGCGACGAGCAGTACTTC
.,TRBJ2-7,13,.,TRBV7-6,CASSLGGGDEQYF,TGTGCCAGCAGCCTAGGGGGGGGCGACGAGCAGTACTTC
.,TRBJ1-6,14,many,TRBV7-3,CASSLTRTGSALHF,TGTGCCAGCAGCTTAACGAGGACGGGCTCGGCCCTCCACTTT
TRBD1,TRBJ2-1,11,many,TRBV6-6,CASSYGGQGVF,TGTGCCAGCAGTTACGGGGGCCAGGGGGTCTTC
.,TRBJ1-4,16,many,TRBV28,CASIPLGRGENEKLFF,TGTGCCAGCATTCCGCTAGGGAGGGGCGAGAATGAAAAACTGTTTTTT
TRBD1,TRBJ1-5,12,.,TRBV19,CASRGPNQPQHF,TGTGCCAGCAGGGGGCCAAATCAGCCCCAGCATTTT
TRBD1,TRBJ2-7,15,few,TRBV29-1,CSVAQGEGDTYEQYF,TGCAGCGTTGCCCAGGGGGAAGGGGACACTTACGAGCAGTACTTC
.,TRBJ1-4,12,.,TRBV2,CASSLHGEILFF,TGTGCCAGCAGCTTACACGGTGAAATACTGTTTTTT
TRBD2,TRBJ2-5,15,.,TRBV20-1,CSAWTSGRLQETQYF,TGCAGTGCTTGGACTAGCGGGAGGCTCCAAGAGACCCAGTACTTC
TRBD1,TRBJ1-2,16,many,TRBV5-5,CASSQPWVEGAYGYTF,TGTGCCAGCAGCCAGCCATGGGTGGAGGGGGCCTATGGCTACACCTTC
.,TRBJ2-7,14,many,TRBV5-8,CASSPAGHPYEQYF,TGTGCCAGCAGCCCTGCGGGACACCCCTACGAGCAGTACTTC
TRBD1,TRBJ1-2,13,many,TRBV6-6,CASSLGQDYGYTF,TGTGCCAGCAGTCTTGGACAGGACTATGGCTACACCTTC
TRBD1,TRBJ1-1,15,.,TRBV18,CASSPKLQGGTEAFF,TGTGCCAGCTCACCCAAACTCCAGGGGGGAACTGAAGCTTTCTTT
.,TRBJ1-1,11,once,TRBV29-1,CSDGWNTEAFF,TGCAGCGACGGATGGAACACTGAAGCTTTCTTT
.,TRBJ2-2,12,medium-sized,TRBV15,CATSRVLGELFF,TGTGCCACCAGCAGAGTCTTGGGGGAGCTGTTTTTT
TRBD1,TRBJ1-1,15,.,TRBV20-1,CSVSPGQRTVTEAFF,TGCAGTGTTTCCCCGGGACAGCGTACGGTCACTGAAGCTTTCTTT
TRBD1,TRBJ1-2,14,.,TRBV6-5,CATTGTGGASGYTF,TGTGCCACTACTGGGACAGGGGGCGCATCTGGCTACACCTTC
TRBD2,TRBJ2-3,17,many,TRBV24-1,CATSDLGLAGPGDTQYF,TGTGCCACCAGTGATTTGGGACTAGCGGGACCGGGAGATACGCAGTATTTT
.,TRBJ1-2,13,.,TRBV7-9,CASSSGGTYGYTF,TGTGCCAGTAGTAGCGGCGGAACCTATGGCTACACCTTC
.,TRBJ1-5,14,medium-sized,TRBV5-1,CASSLAPSNQPQHF,TGCGCCAGCAGCTTGGCCCCAAGCAATCAGCCCCAGCATTTT
TRBD1,TRBJ2-5,16,.,TRBV15,CATADGTGGAWETQYF,TGTGCCACCGCTGACGGGACAGGGGGCGCCTGGGAGACCCAGTACTTC
.,TRBJ1-5,12,many,TRBV7-3,CASSQTDQPQHF,TGTGCCAGCAGCCAAACAGATCAGCCCCAGCATTTT
.,TRBJ2-6,14,many,TRBV28,CASNRVAEANVLTF,TGTGCCAGCAACAGGGTCGCTGAGGCCAACGTCCTGACTTTC
TRBD2,TRBJ2-7,16,.,TRBV29-1,CSVEGWLAGASYEQYF,TGCAGCGTTGAAGGTTGGCTAGCGGGAGCGTCCTACGAGCAGTACTTC
.,TRBJ2-5,16,many,TRBV5-8,CASSSNLGGNRETQYF,TGTGCCAGCAGCTCAAACCTTGGGGGGAATAGAGAGACCCAGTACTTC
.,TRBJ1-1,20,.,TRBV20-1,CSARDTMRIRVYSGHTEAFF,TGCAGTGCTAGAGATACGATGAGAATTAGGGTCTACAGCGGGCACACTGAAGCTTTCTTT
.,TRBJ2-5,13,.,TRBV20-1,CSASILVAETQYF,TGCAGTGCTAGCATACTAGTTGCAGAGACCCAGTACTTC
TRBD1,TRBJ2-7,14,.,TRBV7-9,CASSRGTGGYEQYF,TGTGCCAGCAGCAGAGGGACAGGGGGCTACGAGCAGTACTTC
TRBD2,TRBJ2-3,20,many,TRBV14,CASSQAPPGLAGGFTDTQYF,TGTGCCAGCAGCCAAGCTCCGCCGGGACTAGCGGGAGGATTCACAGATACGCAGTATTTT
.,TRBJ2-7,14,medium-sized,TRBV5-1,CASSLGDEPYEQYF,TGCGCCAGCAGCTTGGGGGACGAGCCCTACGAGCAGTACTTC
TRBD2,TRBJ2-2,17,many,TRBV7-9,CASSLSAGGPGTGELFF,TGTGCCAGCAGCTTGTCGGCGGGAGGGCCGGGTACCGGGGAGCTGTTTTTT
.,TRBJ1-1,15,many,TRBV9,CASSGGAPSNTEAFF,TGTGCCAGCAGCGGAGGGGCCCCTTCGAACACTGAAGCTTTCTTT
TRBD1,TRBJ2-7,16,.,TRBV7-9,CASSFARTGTRYEQYF,TGTGCCAGCAGCTTTGCCCGGACAGGGACTCGCTACGAGCAGTACTTC
.,TRBJ1-1,15,.,TRBV5-1,CASSLVGQLNTEAFF,TGCGCCAGCAGCTTGGTAGGACAGCTGAACACTGAAGCTTTCTTT